The text below deals with one T cell receptor beta chain. These data originate in a study of blood T cell repertoires in COVID-19. Recruitment covered over 20 US areas and drew participants whose ages spanned roughly 18 to 100 years. Germline V gives CDR1 WSHSY, CDR2 SAAADI. V was trimmed by 0 bases and J by 6 bases, leaving 6 bases between them. CDR3 size: 13 residues. Libraries were prepared by immunoSEQ multiplex PCR; TCRdb keeps only in-frame clonotypes and omits some of them. The repertoire holds under 350,000 clones, with 65% to 90% as singletons. V and J are TRBV10-2 and TRBJ1-5; D remains ambiguous. Sequencing was carried out using PBMCs or T cells enriched from blood (not recorded which). The receptor's source is a woman aged 35 to 49 with acute COVID-19. DNA for the CDR3: TGCGCCAGCAGTGAGTCGACTCTTCAGCCCCAGCATTTT. Protein sequence: CASSESTLQPQHF.